The 10 T cell receptor beta chains presented below share a single source sample, sequenced in a study of beta chain features in type 1 diabetes. The study, taken as a whole, reports: TCRB CDR3 length was moderately but significantly reduced in all four CD4+ subsets of Type 1 diabetes patients.

The antigens for these receptors are not known. cDNA synthesis used the whole RNA isolate, giving expressed TCRB sequences. Only in-frame clones appear in the TCRdb table, and some are missing; sequencing was by immunoSEQ multiplex PCR. The sample records 40,000 to 60,000 clones, around 60% being singletons. Sequenced input: stem cell memory CD4+ T cells from blood. Receptors were obtained from a young woman with type 1 diabetes.

J is TRBJ1-1 and V is TRBV11-2; D possibly corresponds to TRBD1 (5 bases). The germline gives CDR1 SGHAT, CDR2 FQNNGV. V lost 1 base, J lost 1 base, and 7 bases lay in between. The CDR3 sequence is 14 residues long. The CDR3 sequence is CASSLGQGNTEAFF. CDR3 coding DNA: TGTGCCAGCAGCTTAGGGCAGGGGAACACTGAAGCTTTCTTT. The whole variable domain, filled in from reference TRBV11-2 and TRBJ1-1, reads EAGVAQSPRYKIIEKRQSVAFWCNPISGHATLYWYQQILGQGPKLLIQFQNNGVVDDSQLPKDRFSAERLKGVDSTLKIQPAKLEDSAVYLCASSLGQGNTEAFFGQGTRLTVV.

Comment on this clone: The junction shows a germline mismatch at one end, possibly a read error. This sequence joins TRBV7-7 and TRBJ2-2; TRBD2 might be the D (6 bases). The CDR3 is 15 amino acids. Germline V lookup: CDR1 SSHAT, CDR2 FNYEAQ (reference sequence). The CDR3 DNA follows: TGTGCTAGCAGCCAACCTAGCGCCGGCACCGGGGAGCTGTTTTTT. It specifies CASSQPSAGTGELFF.

The gene calls are TRBV29-1 and TRBJ2-7; D is perhaps TRBD1 (6 bases). This CDR3 has 12 residues. With 5 bases removed from V and 6 bases from J, the gap between germline ends came to 14 bases. Germline values: CDR1 SQVTM, CDR2 ANQGSEA. The CDR3 DNA reads TGCAGCGTTAATGCCGGGACAACCGAGCAGTACTTC. Translated, it gives CSVNAGTTEQYF.

This clone came up once. This chain connects TRBV18 to TRBJ2-5; possibly TRBD2 for D (5 bases). V was pared by 1 base and J by 2 bases, with 5 bases between. The CDR3 covers 13 residues. Per germline, CDR1 KGHSH and CDR2 LQKENI. This CDR3 is CASSPQRQETQYF. Here the CDR3 DNA reads TGTGCCAGCTCACCACAGCGGCAAGAGACCCAGTACTTC.

This clone was counted a single time. The chain employs TRBV18 and TRBJ1-4; D call uncertain. The CDR3 covers 13 residues. Germline lookup yields CDR1 KGHSH and CDR2 LQKENI. Trimming took off 5 bases at V and 5 bases at J, with 9 bases between the two ends. The CDR3 is CASSGLKNEKLFF. CDR3 nucleotides: TGTGCCAGCTCAGGTCTAAAGAATGAAAAACTGTTTTTT.

This sequence joins TRBV5-1 and TRBJ2-3; TRBD2 matches 11 bases. The germline V gene encodes CDR1 SGHRS and CDR2 YFSETQ. V lost 6 bases, J lost 1 base, and 1 base stayed unmatched. CDR3 length equals 14 residues. The CDR3 loop is CASTGLAGTDTQYF. The DNA of the CDR3 is TGCGCCAGCACGGGACTAGCGGGCACAGATACGCAGTATTTT.

The chain couples TRBV18 to TRBJ1-5; TRBD1 aligns across 8 bases. CDR1 is KGHSH, CDR2 LQKENI, per germline. V was pared by 3 bases and J by 5 bases, with 3 bases of the junction left unmatched. The CDR3 has 14 amino acids. CDR3: CASSPLQGDQPQHF. DNA for the CDR3: TGTGCCAGCTCACCTCTACAGGGGGATCAGCCCCAGCATTTT.

This clone was picked up a small number of times. An end of the junction differs from the germline gene, which may be a read error. The chain joins TRBV7-7 to TRBJ2-1; 9 bases map to TRBD2. This CDR3 has 16 residues. CDR1 SSHAT and CDR2 FNYEAQ come from the germline V gene (reference sequence). CDR3 DNA: TGTGCTAGCAGCCCAGGGACTAGCTGGTACTACAATGAGCAGTTCTTC. It translates to CASSPGTSWYYNEQFF.

The gene calls are TRBV7-8 and TRBJ1-5; D may be TRBD1 (5 bases). The germline V and J ends were trimmed by 5 bases and 3 bases, with 23 bases remaining between them. The CDR3 runs 18 residues. CDR1 SGHVS and CDR2 FQNEAQ come from the germline V gene. The CDR3 reads CASSPERIRGDFNQPQHF. DNA for the CDR3: TGTGCCAGCAGCCCCGAACGGATACGAGGGGACTTCAATCAGCCCCAGCATTTT.

This rearrangement joins TRBV29-1 to TRBJ2-1; TRBD2 agrees at 8 bases. Germline CDR1 and CDR2: SQVTM and ANQGSEA. CDR3 length: 14 amino acids. The ends lost 4 bases at V and 3 bases at J; junction bases unmatched: 5. The CDR3 DNA is TGCAGCGTTGTTTATAGCGGGAACTACAATGAGCAGTTCTTC. Encoded protein: CSVVYSGNYNEQFF.